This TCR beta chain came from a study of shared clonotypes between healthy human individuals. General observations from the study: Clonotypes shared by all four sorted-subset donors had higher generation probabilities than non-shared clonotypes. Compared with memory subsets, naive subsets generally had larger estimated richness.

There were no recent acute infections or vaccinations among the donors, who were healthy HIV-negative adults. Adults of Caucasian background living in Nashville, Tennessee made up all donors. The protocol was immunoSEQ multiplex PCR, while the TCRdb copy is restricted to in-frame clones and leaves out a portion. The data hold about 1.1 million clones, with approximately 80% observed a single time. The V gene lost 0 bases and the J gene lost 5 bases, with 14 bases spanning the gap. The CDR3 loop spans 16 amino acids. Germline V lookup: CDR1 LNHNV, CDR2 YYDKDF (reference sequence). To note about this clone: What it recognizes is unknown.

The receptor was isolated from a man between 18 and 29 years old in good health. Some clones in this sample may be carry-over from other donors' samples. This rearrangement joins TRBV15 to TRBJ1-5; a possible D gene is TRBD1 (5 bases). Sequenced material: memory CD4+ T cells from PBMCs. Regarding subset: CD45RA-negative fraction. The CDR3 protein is CATSRELDTSYQPQHF. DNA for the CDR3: TGTGCCACCAGCAGAGAATTGGACACGTCATATCAGCCCCAGCATTTT.